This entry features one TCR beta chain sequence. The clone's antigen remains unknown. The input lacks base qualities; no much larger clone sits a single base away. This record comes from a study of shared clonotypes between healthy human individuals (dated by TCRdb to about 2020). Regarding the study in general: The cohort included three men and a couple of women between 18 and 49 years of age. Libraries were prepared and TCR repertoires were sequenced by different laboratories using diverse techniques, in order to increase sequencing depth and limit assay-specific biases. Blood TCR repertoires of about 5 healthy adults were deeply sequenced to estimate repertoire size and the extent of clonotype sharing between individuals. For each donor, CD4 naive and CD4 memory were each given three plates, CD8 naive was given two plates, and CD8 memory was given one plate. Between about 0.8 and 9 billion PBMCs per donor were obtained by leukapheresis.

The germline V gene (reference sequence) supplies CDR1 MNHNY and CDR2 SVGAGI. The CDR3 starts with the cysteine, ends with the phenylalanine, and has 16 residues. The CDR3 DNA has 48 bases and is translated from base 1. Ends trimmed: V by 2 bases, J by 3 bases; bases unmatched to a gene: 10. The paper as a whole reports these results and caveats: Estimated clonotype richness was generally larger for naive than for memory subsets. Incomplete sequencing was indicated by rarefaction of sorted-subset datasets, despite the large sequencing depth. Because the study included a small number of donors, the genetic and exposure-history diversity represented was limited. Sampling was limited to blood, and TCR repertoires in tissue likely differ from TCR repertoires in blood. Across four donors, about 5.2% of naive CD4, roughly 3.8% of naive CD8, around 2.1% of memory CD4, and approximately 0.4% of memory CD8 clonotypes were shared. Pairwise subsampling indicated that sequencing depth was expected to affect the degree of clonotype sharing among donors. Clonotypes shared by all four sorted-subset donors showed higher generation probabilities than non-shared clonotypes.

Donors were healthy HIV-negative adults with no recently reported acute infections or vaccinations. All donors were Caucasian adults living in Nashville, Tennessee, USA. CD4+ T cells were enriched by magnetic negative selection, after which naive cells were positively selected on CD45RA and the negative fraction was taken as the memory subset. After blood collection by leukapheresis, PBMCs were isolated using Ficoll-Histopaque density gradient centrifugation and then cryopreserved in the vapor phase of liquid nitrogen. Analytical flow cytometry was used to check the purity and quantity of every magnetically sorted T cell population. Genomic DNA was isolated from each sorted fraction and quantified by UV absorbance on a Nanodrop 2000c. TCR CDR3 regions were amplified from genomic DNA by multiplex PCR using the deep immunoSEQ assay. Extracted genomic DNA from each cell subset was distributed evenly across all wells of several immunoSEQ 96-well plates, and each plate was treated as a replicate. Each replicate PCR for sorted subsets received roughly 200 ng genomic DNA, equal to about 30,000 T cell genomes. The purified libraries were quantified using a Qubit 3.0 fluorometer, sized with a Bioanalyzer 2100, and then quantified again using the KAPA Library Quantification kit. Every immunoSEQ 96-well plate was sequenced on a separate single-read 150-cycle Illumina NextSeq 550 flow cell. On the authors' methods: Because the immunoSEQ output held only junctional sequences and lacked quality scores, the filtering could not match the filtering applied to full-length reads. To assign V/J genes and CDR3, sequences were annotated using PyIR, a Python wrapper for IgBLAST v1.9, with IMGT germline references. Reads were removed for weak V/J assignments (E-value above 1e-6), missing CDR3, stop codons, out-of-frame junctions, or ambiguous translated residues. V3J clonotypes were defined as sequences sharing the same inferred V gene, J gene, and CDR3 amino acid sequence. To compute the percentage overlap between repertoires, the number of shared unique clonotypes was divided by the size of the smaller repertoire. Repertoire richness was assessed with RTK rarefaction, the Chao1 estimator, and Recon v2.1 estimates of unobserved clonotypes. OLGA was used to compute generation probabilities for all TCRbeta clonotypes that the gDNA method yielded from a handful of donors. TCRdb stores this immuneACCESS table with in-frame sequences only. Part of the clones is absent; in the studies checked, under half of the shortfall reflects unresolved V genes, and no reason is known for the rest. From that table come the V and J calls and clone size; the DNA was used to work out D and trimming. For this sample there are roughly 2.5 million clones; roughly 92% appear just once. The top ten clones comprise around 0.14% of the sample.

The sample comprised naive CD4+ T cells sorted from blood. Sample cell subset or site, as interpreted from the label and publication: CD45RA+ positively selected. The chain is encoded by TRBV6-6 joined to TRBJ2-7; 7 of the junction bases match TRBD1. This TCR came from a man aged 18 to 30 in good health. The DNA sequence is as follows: TGTGCCAGCAGTTACGGCGGACAGGATGGGCGCTACGAGCAGTACTTC. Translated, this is CASSYGGQDGRYEQYF.